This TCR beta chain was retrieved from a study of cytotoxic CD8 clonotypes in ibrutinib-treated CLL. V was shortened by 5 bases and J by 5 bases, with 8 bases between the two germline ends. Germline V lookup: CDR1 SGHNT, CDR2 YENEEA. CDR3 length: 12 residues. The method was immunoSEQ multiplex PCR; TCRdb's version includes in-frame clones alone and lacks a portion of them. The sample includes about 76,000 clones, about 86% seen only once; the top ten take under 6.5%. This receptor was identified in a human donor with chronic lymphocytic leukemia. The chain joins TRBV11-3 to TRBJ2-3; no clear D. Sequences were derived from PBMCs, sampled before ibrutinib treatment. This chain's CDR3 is CASSLPGDTQYF. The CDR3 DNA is TGTGCCAGCAGCCTTCCTGGAGATACGCAGTATTTT.